The rows below give T cell receptor beta chains drawn from one sample of a study of blood T cell repertoires in COVID-19. Repertoires were generated with immunoSEQ multiplex PCR, while TCRdb's copy carries only in-frame clones and drops some. Of about 71,000 clones in the sample, 80% to 90% were seen once. What was sequenced was peripheral blood. Source of these receptors: a human donor in a cohort sampled during active COVID-19. CDR3s include the opening cysteine and the closing phenylalanine or tryptophan.

V gene,CDR3 protein
TRBV5-6,CASSFVQRVHEQYF
TRBV4-1,CASSQGPQGANAYGYTF
TRBV7-2,CASSFNRGETQYF
TRBV28,CASSARLAGVGNEQFF
TRBV28,CASSDIAGGYNEQFF
TRBV5-1,CASSLAQGGPPNTGELFF
TRBV7-9,CASSLGREIRNEQFF
TRBV6-6,CASSSDRDRIGELFF
TRBV5-1,CASSPYRQGDIQYF
TRBV2,CASSEGEQFF
TRBV2,CASSDPHRTQETQYF
TRBV5-1,CASSSDTYYEQYF
TRBV19,CASSIPGTSGDNEQFF
TRBV5-6,CASGQGGTGELFF
TRBV19,CASSDPGQGAPYEQYF
TRBV6-6,CASSSRTGVNEKLFF
TRBV20-1,CSGEVSYEQYF
TRBV6-6,CASSEQSQIF
TRBV2,CACSGTGYYNQPQHF
TRBV7-8,CASSLVGQTNEKLFF
TRBV3-1/TRBV3-2,CASSHGQRSGANVLTF
TRBV24-1,CATSDLRGSGYTF
TRBV5-1,CASSLGGPETQYF
TRBV27,CASSPLGGLSNQPQHF
TRBV6-5,CASSFQGGKLFF
TRBV30,CAGARRERDTQYF
TRBV10-1,CASSGTSGPFTDTQYF
TRBV30,CAGTRRLAGELFF
TRBV28,CASSLNRGLGANVLTF
TRBV6-2/TRBV6-3,CASSLGALLGGYTF
TRBV27,CASSPLVWGPLDEQYF
TRBV6-5,CASGDRYNSPLHF
TRBV7-8,CASSFNRDSGNTIYF
TRBV14,CASSRDSILYGQFF
TRBV28,CASRRTSSYEQYF
TRBV7-2,CASSPIRKTGELFF
TRBV19,CASTTGDRGNSPLHF
TRBV2,CASSDWGPGTDTQYF